Listed below are T cell receptor beta chains from one sample, sequenced in a study of T cell responses to AZD1222 COVID-19 vaccine. Libraries were prepared by immunoSEQ multiplex PCR; TCRdb keeps only in-frame clonotypes and omits some of them. The table shows some 200,000 clones, with approximately 91% occurring only once. The sequencing here drew on peripheral blood, taken on day 0 of AZD1222 vaccination. The receptors were gathered from an adult in good health. Both conserved end residues are part of each CDR3. D genes are given only for firm matches. Size tells how often a clone was seen (once, few, many) or the class of an expanded clone, and some rows leave it out.

v_call	d_call	j_call	clone_size	cdr3_length	cdr3_nt	cdr3_aa
TRBV29-1	TRBD2	TRBJ2-7	NA	13	TGCAGCGTTGCTAGCGGGAGCTCCTACGAGCAGTACTTC	CSVASGSSYEQYF
TRBV11-2	TRBD1	TRBJ2-2	NA	14	TGTGCCAGCGACGGGACAGGGGTCGCCGGGGAGCTGTTTTTT	CASDGTGVAGELFF
TRBV28	TRBD2	TRBJ2-7	NA	16	TGTGCCAGCAGTTCCCTTGCGGGAGCTTTTCCCTACGAGCAGTACTTC	CASSSLAGAFPYEQYF
TRBV7-9	NA	TRBJ2-1	NA	13	TGTGCCAGCAGCCTCCTCGCCCCCAATGAGCAGTTCTTC	CASSLLAPNEQFF
TRBV7-2	TRBD2	TRBJ2-7	NA	14	TGTGCCAGCAGCAGCGGGGGGCCCCCTTCCGAGCAGTACTTC	CASSSGGPPSEQYF
TRBV6-5	NA	TRBJ1-1	NA	11	TGTGCCAGCAGCAGAGGACAGGAAGCTTTCTTT	CASSRGQEAFF
TRBV13	NA	TRBJ2-7	NA	11	TGTGCCAGCAGCTTAGGTCCCGAGCAGTACTTC	CASSLGPEQYF
TRBV7-2	NA	TRBJ1-5	NA	16	TGTGCCAGCAGCTTAGAGGTCGGAAGGGGGAATCAGCCCCAGCATTTT	CASSLEVGRGNQPQHF
TRBV18	NA	TRBJ2-2	NA	16	TGTGCCAGCTCACTGTCTTCGGAAAGGGGCACCGGGGAGCTGTTTTTT	CASSLSSERGTGELFF
TRBV28	TRBD2	TRBJ2-7	NA	17	TGTGCCAGCAGTCTTGGACTAGCGGGAGGGCCCCTGGACGAGCAGTACTTC	CASSLGLAGGPLDEQYF
TRBV19	NA	TRBJ1-2	few	17	TGTGCCAGTAGTCCCCGACAGGCTATCCTGGTGGGCTATGGCTACACCTTC	CASSPRQAILVGYGYTF
TRBV4-3	NA	TRBJ2-4	NA	16	TGCGCCAGCAGCCAGCTCCGGGACTCAGGCAAAAACATTCAGTACTTC	CASSQLRDSGKNIQYF
TRBV5-1	NA	TRBJ2-1	NA	14	TGCGCCAGCAGCTGGACAGAGAATGGGGCGGAGCAGTTCTTC	CASSWTENGAEQFF
TRBV27	NA	TRBJ1-1	few	14	TGTGCCAGCAGTTTAGACCGGGATCGCACTGAAGCTTTCTTT	CASSLDRDRTEAFF
TRBV6-1	NA	TRBJ2-2	NA	15	TGTGCCAGCAGTGAGGGCCAGCATCTCACCGGGGAGCTGTTTTTT	CASSEGQHLTGELFF
TRBV28	NA	TRBJ1-1	NA	14	TGTGCCAGCAGGGCAGAGCTGGTGAACACTGAAGCTTTCTTT	CASRAELVNTEAFF
TRBV29-1	TRBD2	TRBJ2-1	NA	15	TGCAGCGTTGATGCGAGACTAGCGACCTACAATGAGCAGTTCTTC	CSVDARLATYNEQFF
TRBV27	NA	TRBJ1-5	NA	13	TGTGCCAGTTGGAGTAGGGGAAATCAGCCCCAGCATTTT	CASWSRGNQPQHF
TRBV5-1	NA	TRBJ1-1	once	13	TGCGCCAGCAGCTTGGCCCCTTTGACTGAAGCTTTCTTT	CASSLAPLTEAFF
TRBV28	NA	TRBJ1-5	NA	13	TGTGCCAGCAGTTCCCCAGGGCGTCAGCCCCAGCATTTT	CASSSPGRQPQHF
TRBV12-3/TRBV12-4	NA	TRBJ1-6	NA	12	TGTGCCAGCAGTCCGGATCGATCACCCCTCCACTTT	CASSPDRSPLHF
TRBV4-1	NA	TRBJ1-2	NA	12	TGCGCCAGCAGCCAAACAGGCTATGGCTACACCTTC	CASSQTGYGYTF
TRBV18	NA	TRBJ2-3	NA	12	TGTGCCAGCTCACAACCATCGAATACGCAGTATTTT	CASSQPSNTQYF
TRBV19	TRBD1	TRBJ2-2	NA	16	TGTGCCAGTAATCCTCGGACAGGGGGCCCAACCGGGGAGCTGTTTTTT	CASNPRTGGPTGELFF
TRBV20-1	NA	TRBJ1-1	NA	12	TGCAGTGCTAGTCTCTGGGGCGGGGAAGCTTTCTTT	CSASLWGGEAFF
TRBV27	NA	TRBJ1-2	NA	14	TGTGCCAGCGCCCCAGGACGGGGCGTGAGCGGCTACACCTTC	CASAPGRGVSGYTF
TRBV7-9	NA	TRBJ2-1	NA	13	TGTGCCAGCAGCCTAGGGGGGGGCGGTGAGCAGTTCTTC	CASSLGGGGEQFF
TRBV1	NA	TRBJ2-1	NA	18	TGCACCAGCAGCCAAGGTCAGGGGGGTTGGGGGTTGAGCAATGAGCAGTTCTTC	CTSSQGQGGWGLSNEQFF
TRBV25-1	NA	TRBJ1-2	NA	12	TGTGCCAGCAGGAGACCTCTCGGGGGCTACACCTTC	CASRRPLGGYTF
TRBV7-3	TRBD2	TRBJ2-3	NA	15	TGTGCCAGCAGCCACGGGGGGGCTGGCACAGATACGCAGTATTTT	CASSHGGAGTDTQYF
TRBV12-3/TRBV12-4	NA	TRBJ2-5	NA	12	TGTGCCAGCAGTTGGGGGCGAGAGACCCAGTACTTC	CASSWGRETQYF
TRBV6-1	NA	TRBJ2-7	NA	18	TGTGCCAGCAGTGAAGTCGGGGAGGTTCCGGGGGCCTGGTACGAGCAGTACTTC	CASSEVGEVPGAWYEQYF
TRBV13	NA	TRBJ2-1	once	17	TGTGCCAGCAGCATCCTGAACTTCCAGAGCTCCTACAATGAGCAGTTCTTC	CASSILNFQSSYNEQFF
TRBV29-1	NA	TRBJ2-3	NA	15	TGCAGCGTTGGGGGACTGCATCGGGGGACAGATACGCAGTATTTT	CSVGGLHRGTDTQYF
TRBV5-1	NA	TRBJ2-1	NA	12	TGCGCCAGCAGCTTATCGTACAATGAGCAGTTCTTC	CASSLSYNEQFF
TRBV19	NA	TRBJ2-3	few	12	TGTGCCAGTAGGCTTTCGGGAGATACGCAGTATTTT	CASRLSGDTQYF
TRBV28	NA	TRBJ1-2	NA	16	TGTGCCAGCACCCTACTACCTGCAGGGCAGGGACATGGCTACACCTTC	CASTLLPAGQGHGYTF
TRBV18	TRBD1	TRBJ1-2	NA	15	TGTGCCAGCTCACCCGGACAGGGGAATAACTATGGCTACACCTTC	CASSPGQGNNYGYTF
TRBV6-2/TRBV6-3	TRBD1	TRBJ2-7	NA	15	TGTGCCAGCAGTCAAAGACAGGGGGCATCCTACGAGCAGTACTTC	CASSQRQGASYEQYF
TRBV18	NA	TRBJ1-1	NA	16	TGTGCCAGCTCACCTTTACTGACAGGAGGGAACACTGAAGCTTTCTTT	CASSPLLTGGNTEAFF
TRBV28	TRBD2	TRBJ2-3	NA	19	TGTGCCAGCAGTCCGGGACTAGCGGGAGATCTTTTAGGAGGAGATACGCAGTATTTT	CASSPGLAGDLLGGDTQYF
TRBV12-2	NA	TRBJ2-7	NA	19	TGTGCAAGTCGCCGGTGGGGACTAGCGGGAGGGCCACCCTGCTACGAGCAGTACTTC	CASRRWGLAGGPPCYEQYF
TRBV12-3/TRBV12-4	NA	TRBJ2-7	NA	13	TGTGCCAGCAGTTCCGCCGGATTCTACGAGCAGTACTTC	CASSSAGFYEQYF
TRBV24-1	NA	TRBJ2-5	NA	15	TGTGCCACCAGTGATCCGGGACAATCCACGGAGACCCAGTACTTC	CATSDPGQSTETQYF
TRBV7-7	NA	TRBJ1-5	NA	15	TGTGCTAGCAGTCACAGGGCTGCGGGCAATCAGCCCCAGCATTTT	CASSHRAAGNQPQHF
TRBV7-8	TRBD1	TRBJ1-3	once	17	TGTGCCAGCAGCTTAGGGCCCAGGGGGTTAACTGGAAACACCATATATTTT	CASSLGPRGLTGNTIYF
TRBV11-2	NA	TRBJ2-6	NA	16	TGTGCCAGCAGCTTGATTCTGGGCTCTGGGGCCAACGTCCTGACTTTC	CASSLILGSGANVLTF
TRBV5-1	TRBD1	TRBJ2-2	NA	14	TGCGCCAGCAGCTCGGGACAGATCGCCGGGGAGCTGTTTTTT	CASSSGQIAGELFF
TRBV14	NA	TRBJ1-5	NA	13	TGTGCCAGCAGCGCTGACAGCAATCAGCCCCAGCATTTT	CASSADSNQPQHF
TRBV2	NA	TRBJ2-2	NA	15	TGTGCCAGCAGTCAGGGGTCCGCGAACACCGGGGAGCTGTTTTTT	CASSQGSANTGELFF
TRBV5-6	NA	TRBJ2-3	NA	13	TGTGCCAGCAGTCCCCCAAGCACAGATACGCAGTATTTT	CASSPPSTDTQYF
TRBV7-2	NA	TRBJ1-1	NA	14	TGTGCCAGCAGCTTCCGGAGACTGAACACTGAAGCTTTCTTT	CASSFRRLNTEAFF
TRBV28	NA	TRBJ2-2	NA	13	TGTGTTTCTCGGGACGACGGGTGGAAGGGGCTGTTTTTT	CVSRDDGWKGLFF
TRBV2	TRBD1	TRBJ2-7	NA	14	TGTGCCAGCAGCGCCGGGACAGGGGACTACGAGCAGTACTTC	CASSAGTGDYEQYF
TRBV18	NA	TRBJ1-2	NA	15	TGTGCCAGCTCACCGGATTCTTCCGGGACTTATGGCTACACCTTC	CASSPDSSGTYGYTF